This T cell receptor beta chain was sequenced in a study of blood T cell repertoires in COVID-19. Measured with immunoSEQ multiplex PCR; TCRdb has only the in-frame clones, and not every one. The data hold some 200,000 clones, with about 80% observed a single time. Germline assignment: CDR1 SGHNT and CDR2 YYREEE (reference sequence). The ends were cut back, 1 base at V and 0 bases at J, with 14 bases in the middle. CDR3 length: 16 residues. The specimen sequenced was peripheral blood. The rearrangement links TRBV5-4 to TRBJ2-7, with D possibly being TRBD1 (5 bases). The clonotype comes from a human donor with acute or convalescent COVID-19. The donor label of this sample is uncertain. DNA for the CDR3: TGTGCCAGCAGCTTGAGACCGGACACTCCCTCCTACGAGCAGTACTTC. Translated, it gives CASSLRPDTPSYEQYF.